The clone carrying this TCR beta chain was picked up one time. Its matching antigen is unknown. Only in-frame clones appear in the TCRdb table, and some are missing; sequencing was by immunoSEQ multiplex PCR. The table has about 250,000 clones, less than 90% seen once. The sample belongs to a study of cytomegalovirus exposure and HLA in healthy donors. The junction had 10 bases not matched to a gene; V was cut back by 6 bases and J by 3 bases. The CDR3 extends over 15 amino acids. CDR1 is KGHSH and CDR2 is LQKENI in the germline V gene. Regarding the study as a whole: A few of the chains that were CMV-associated were confirmed in vitro to be specific for CMV antigens.

These donors were members of the roughly 110-subject validation cohort, a group separate from the roughly 670-subject first cohort. The rearrangement joins TRBV18 to TRBJ2-5, with TRBD2 matching 7 bases. The TCR comes from a man aged 18 to 30 in good health and CMV-seropositive. Material for sequencing was PBMCs. This CDR3 is CASSFRAGTKETQYF. The CDR3, as DNA: TGTGCCAGCTCGTTCCGAGCGGGAACGAAAGAGACCCAGTACTTC.